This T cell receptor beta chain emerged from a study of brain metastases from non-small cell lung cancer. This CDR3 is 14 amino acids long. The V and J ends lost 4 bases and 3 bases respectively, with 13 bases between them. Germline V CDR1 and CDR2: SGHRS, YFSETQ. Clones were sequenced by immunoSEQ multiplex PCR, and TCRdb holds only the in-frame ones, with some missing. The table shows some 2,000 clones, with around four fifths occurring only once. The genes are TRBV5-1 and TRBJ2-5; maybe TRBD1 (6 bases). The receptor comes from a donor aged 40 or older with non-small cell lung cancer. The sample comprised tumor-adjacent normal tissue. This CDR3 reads CASSPTPGEETQYF. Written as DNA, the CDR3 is TGCGCCAGCAGCCCTACCCCAGGGGAAGAGACCCAGTACTTC.